This TCR beta chain was identified during a study of cytomegalovirus exposure and HLA in healthy donors. In the case of this clone: Its antigen remains unknown.

Study observations and caveats: With DRB1 most and HLA-C fewest, TCR association rates differed between HLA loci in a later analysis. The analysis excluded some indistinguishable V segments, including TRBV6-2 and TRBV6-3. Presence/absence results assume similar sequencing depth per donor, which may not hold.

The PCR had 60 Vbeta and 13 Jbeta primers. Produced via immunoSEQ multiplex PCR; TCRdb's table is partial and in-frame only. The repertoire has 130,000 to 150,000 clones, about 80% of them found once; the top ten carry about 3.8%. Deletions cut 2 bases from V and 4 bases from J, with 12 bases between. This CDR3 comprises 15 residues. CDR1 and CDR2 (germline): SNHLY, FYNNEI. The sample consisted of PBMCs. The source is a man aged 35 to 55 in good health and CMV-seropositive. The J gene is TRBJ1-5, the V gene TRBV2; D might be TRBD1 (6 bases). The CDR3 protein is CASSEWGGLNQPQHF. CDR3 sequence (DNA): TGTGCCAGCAGTGAATGGGGGGGGCTGAATCAGCCCCAGCATTTT.